This T cell receptor beta chain appears in the sequencing data of a study of beta chain features in type 1 diabetes. Across the whole study: No age, gender or cell yield differences were seen between patients and healthy donors. Roughly 98 million sorted cells were examined across all samples.

Notes on this clone: Its antigen is not identified.

Central memory, naive, regulatory and stem cell-like memory CD4+ cells were sorted by CD45RO/CCR7/CD25/CD127/CD95/CD27. Investigators reverse transcribed all isolated RNA, so they sequenced expressed TCRB transcripts. Method: immunoSEQ multiplex PCR; TCRdb's copy keeps in-frame clones and lacks some. The data hold about 53,000 clones, with under 75% observed a single time. The CDR3 sequence is 15 residues long. V lost 5 bases, J lost 0 bases, and 14 bases lay in between. CDR1 is SGHTA, CDR2 FQGNSA, per germline. Overall study results and limits: TCRB CDR3s from Type 1 diabetes patients were moderately but significantly shorter in all four CD4+ subsets. Researchers could not determine here whether HLA type influences TCRB rearrangement.

The sequence came from a woman between 25 and 40 years old with type 1 diabetes. The sample was stem cell memory CD4+ T cells from blood. This rearrangement joins TRBV7-2 to TRBJ2-7; D perhaps matches TRBD2 (5 bases). CDR3 DNA sequence: TGTGCCAGCAGCCCTGCCGGACTTACCTCCTACGAGCAGTACTTC. This translates into CASSPAGLTSYEQYF.